This T cell receptor beta chain comes out of a study of T cell clonality in common variable immunodeficiency. General observations from the study: CVID patient heterogeneity limited repertoire-clinical complication correlations. CVID subjects shared fewer TCRbeta clones than healthy controls did.

Caucasian heritage predominated among both patients and controls. The CDR3 is made up of 15 amino acids. V lost 5 bases, J lost 4 bases, and 9 bases stayed unmatched. Germline values: CDR1 DFQATT, CDR2 SNEGSKA (reference sequence). This clone was detected ten times or more. Its matching antigen is unknown. Read sequence stops 3 residues before the CDR3 end, and the germline J gene provides the missing end. Equal genomic DNA amounts from CVID and control samples were sequenced. Clones were read by immunoSEQ multiplex PCR, and TCRdb kept only the in-frame ones, dropping some. Listed for the sample are under 40,000 clones, none seen a single time.

V usage is TRBV20-1 and J usage is TRBJ2-7; the match to TRBD2 covers 12 bases. The sequence came from a person between 18 and 75 years old in good health. The specimen sequenced was peripheral blood mononuclear cells. This CDR3 reads CSAVVPTSGSYEQYF. The DNA read from the CDR3 is TGCAGTGCTGTTGTACCGACTAGCGGGAGTTACGAG.